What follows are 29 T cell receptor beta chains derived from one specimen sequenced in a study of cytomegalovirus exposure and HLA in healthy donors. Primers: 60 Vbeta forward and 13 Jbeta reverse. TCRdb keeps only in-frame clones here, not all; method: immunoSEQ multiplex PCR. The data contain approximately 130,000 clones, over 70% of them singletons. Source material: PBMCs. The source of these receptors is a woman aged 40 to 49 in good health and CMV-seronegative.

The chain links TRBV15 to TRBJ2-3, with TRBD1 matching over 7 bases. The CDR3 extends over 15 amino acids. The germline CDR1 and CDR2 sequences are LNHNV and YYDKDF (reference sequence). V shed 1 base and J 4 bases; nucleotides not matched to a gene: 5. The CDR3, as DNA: TGTGCCACCAGCAGAGCGGACAGGTTCTCAGATACGCAGTATTTT. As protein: CATSRADRFSDTQYF.

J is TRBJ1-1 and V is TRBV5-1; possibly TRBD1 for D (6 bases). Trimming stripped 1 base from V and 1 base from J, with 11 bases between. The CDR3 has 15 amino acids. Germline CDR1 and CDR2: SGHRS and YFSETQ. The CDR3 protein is CASSLPGEKNTEAFF. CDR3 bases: TGCGCCAGCAGCTTGCCAGGGGAAAAGAACACTGAAGCTTTCTTT.

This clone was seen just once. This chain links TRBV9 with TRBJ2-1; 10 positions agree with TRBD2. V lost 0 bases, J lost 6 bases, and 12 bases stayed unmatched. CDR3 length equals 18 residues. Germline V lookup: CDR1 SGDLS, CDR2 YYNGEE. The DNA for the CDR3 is TGTGCCAGCAGCGTAGGTAGGAGAGCGGGGGGGCCAGGCAATGAGCAGTTCTTC. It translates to CASSVGRRAGGPGNEQFF.

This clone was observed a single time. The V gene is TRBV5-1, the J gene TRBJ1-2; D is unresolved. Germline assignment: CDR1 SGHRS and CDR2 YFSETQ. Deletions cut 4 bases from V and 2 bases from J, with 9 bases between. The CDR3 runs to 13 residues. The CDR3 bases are TGCGCCAGCAGCCCCCGGGAAAACTATGGCTACACCTTC. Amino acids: CASSPRENYGYTF.

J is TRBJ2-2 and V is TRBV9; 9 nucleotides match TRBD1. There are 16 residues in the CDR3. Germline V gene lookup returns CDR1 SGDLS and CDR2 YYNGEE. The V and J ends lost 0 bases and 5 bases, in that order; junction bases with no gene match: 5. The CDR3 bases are TGTGCCAGCAGCGTAGACGGGACAGGGAGAACCGGGGAGCTGTTTTTT. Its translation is CASSVDGTGRTGELFF.

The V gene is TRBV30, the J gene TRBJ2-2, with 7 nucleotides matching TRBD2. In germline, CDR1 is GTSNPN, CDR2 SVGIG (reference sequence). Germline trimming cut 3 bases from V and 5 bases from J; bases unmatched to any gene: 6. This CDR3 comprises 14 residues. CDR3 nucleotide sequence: TGTGCCTGGAGGGCGGGGGTAGAGACCGGGGAGCTGTTTTTT. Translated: CAWRAGVETGELFF.

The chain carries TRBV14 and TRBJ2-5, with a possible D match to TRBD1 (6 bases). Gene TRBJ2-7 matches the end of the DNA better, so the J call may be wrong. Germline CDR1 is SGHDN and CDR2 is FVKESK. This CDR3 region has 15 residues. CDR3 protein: CASSQFRTGNYEQYF. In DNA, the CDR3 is TGTGCCAGCAGCCAATTCAGAACAGGGAACTACGAGCAGTACTTC.

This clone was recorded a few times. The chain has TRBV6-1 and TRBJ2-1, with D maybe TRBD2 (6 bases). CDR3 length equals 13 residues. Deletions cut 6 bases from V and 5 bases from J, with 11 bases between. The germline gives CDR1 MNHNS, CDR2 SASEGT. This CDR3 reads CASRRRGNNEQFF. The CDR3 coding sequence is TGTGCCAGCAGGAGGAGGGGAAACAATGAGCAGTTCTTC.

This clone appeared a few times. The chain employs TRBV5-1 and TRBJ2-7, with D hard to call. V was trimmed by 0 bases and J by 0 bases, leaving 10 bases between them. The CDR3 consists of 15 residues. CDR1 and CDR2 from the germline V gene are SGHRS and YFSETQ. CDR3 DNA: TGCGCCAGCAGCTTGGCCACATCTTCCTCCTACGAGCAGTACTTC. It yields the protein CASSLATSSSYEQYF.

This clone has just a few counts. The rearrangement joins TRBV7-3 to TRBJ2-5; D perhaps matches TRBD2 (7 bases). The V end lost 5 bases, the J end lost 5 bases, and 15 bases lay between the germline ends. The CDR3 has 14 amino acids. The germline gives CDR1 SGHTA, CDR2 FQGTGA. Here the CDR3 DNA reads TGTGCCAGCAGCCAGAACGGGGGGCCGGAGACCCAGTACTTC. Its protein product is CASSQNGGPETQYF. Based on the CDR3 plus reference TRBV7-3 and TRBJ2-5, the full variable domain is GAGVSQTPSNKVTEKGKYVELRCDPISGHTALYWYRQSLGQGPEFLIYFQGTGAADDSGLPNDRFFAVRPEGSVSTLKIQRTERGDSAVYLCASSQNGGPETQYFGPGTRLLVL.

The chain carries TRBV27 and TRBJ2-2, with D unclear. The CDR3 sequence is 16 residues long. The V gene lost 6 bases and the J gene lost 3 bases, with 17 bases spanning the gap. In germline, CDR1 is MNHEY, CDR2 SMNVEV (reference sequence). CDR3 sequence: CASRLMYMADTGELFF. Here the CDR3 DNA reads TGTGCCAGCAGACTCATGTACATGGCGGACACCGGGGAGCTGTTTTTT.

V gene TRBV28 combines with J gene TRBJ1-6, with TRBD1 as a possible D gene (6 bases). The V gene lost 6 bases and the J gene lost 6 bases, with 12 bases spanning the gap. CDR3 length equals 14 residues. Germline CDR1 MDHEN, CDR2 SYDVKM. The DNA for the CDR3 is TGTGCCAGCAGCCCGACAGGATTTAATTCACCCCTCCACTTT. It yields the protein CASSPTGFNSPLHF.

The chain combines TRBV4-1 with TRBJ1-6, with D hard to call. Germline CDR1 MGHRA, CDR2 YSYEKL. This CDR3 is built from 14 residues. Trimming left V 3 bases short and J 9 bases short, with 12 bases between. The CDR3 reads CASSQGGQTSPLHF. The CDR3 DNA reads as TGCGCCAGCAGCCAGGGCGGGCAAACTTCACCCCTCCACTTT.

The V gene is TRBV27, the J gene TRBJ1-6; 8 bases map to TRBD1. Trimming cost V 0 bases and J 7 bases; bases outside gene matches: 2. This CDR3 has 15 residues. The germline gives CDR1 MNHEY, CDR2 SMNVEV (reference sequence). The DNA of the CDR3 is TGTGCCAGCAGTTTATCCGACAGGGGAAATTCACCCCTCCACTTT. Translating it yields CASSLSDRGNSPLHF.

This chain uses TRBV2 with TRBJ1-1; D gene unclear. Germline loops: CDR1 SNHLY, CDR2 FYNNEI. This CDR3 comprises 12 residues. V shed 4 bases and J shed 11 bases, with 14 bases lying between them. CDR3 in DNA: TGTGCCAGCAGTGGAGAGGGAGGGAAGGCTTTCTTT. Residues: CASSGEGGKAFF.

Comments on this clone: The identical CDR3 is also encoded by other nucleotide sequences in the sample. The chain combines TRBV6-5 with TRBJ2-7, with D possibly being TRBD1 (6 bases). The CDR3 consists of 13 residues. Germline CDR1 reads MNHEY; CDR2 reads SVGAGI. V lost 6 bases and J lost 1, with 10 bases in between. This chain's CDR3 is CASSRQVSYEQYF. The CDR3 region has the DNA TGTGCCAGCAGCCGACAGGTGTCCTACGAGCAGTACTTC.

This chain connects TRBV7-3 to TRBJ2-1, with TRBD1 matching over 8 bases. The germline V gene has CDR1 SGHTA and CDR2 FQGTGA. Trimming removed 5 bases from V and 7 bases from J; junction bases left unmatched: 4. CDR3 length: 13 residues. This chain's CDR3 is CASSKDRANEQFF. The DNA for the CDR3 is TGTGCCAGCAGCAAGGACAGGGCAAATGAGCAGTTCTTC.

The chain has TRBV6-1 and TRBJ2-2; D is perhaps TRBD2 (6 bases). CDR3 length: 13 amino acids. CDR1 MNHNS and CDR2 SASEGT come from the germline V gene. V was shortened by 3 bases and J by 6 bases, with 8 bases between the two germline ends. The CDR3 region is CASSDGGAGELFF. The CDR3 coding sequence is TGTGCCAGCAGTGATGGCGGGGCCGGGGAGCTGTTTTTT.

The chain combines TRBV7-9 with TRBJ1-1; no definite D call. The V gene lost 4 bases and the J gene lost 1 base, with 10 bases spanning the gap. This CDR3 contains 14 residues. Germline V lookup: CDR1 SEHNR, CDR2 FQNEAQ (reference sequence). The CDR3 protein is CASSSQDSNTEAFF. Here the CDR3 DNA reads TGTGCCAGCAGCTCCCAGGATTCGAACACTGAAGCTTTCTTT.

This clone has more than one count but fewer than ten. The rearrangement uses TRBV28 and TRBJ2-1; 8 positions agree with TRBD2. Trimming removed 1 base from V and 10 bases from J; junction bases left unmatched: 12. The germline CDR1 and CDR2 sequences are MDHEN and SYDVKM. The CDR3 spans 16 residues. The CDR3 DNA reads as TGTGCCAGCAGTTTATTAACTAGCGGACCGAGGCGGGAGCAGTTCTTC. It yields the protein CASSLLTSGPRREQFF.

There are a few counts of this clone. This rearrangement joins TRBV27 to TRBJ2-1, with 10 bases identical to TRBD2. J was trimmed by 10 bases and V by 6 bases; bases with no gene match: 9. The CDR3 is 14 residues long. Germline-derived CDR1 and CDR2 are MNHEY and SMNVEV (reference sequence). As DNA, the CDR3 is TGTGCCAGCAGGTGGCTAGCGGGAGTTCGGGAGCAGTTCTTC. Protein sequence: CASRWLAGVREQFF.

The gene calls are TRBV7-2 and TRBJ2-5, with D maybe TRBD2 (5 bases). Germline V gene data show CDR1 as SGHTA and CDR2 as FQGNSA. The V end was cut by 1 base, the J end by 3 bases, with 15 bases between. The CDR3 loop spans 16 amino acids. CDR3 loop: CASSLVVLSGEETQYF. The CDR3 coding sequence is TGTGCCAGCAGCTTAGTGGTCCTGAGCGGAGAAGAGACCCAGTACTTC.

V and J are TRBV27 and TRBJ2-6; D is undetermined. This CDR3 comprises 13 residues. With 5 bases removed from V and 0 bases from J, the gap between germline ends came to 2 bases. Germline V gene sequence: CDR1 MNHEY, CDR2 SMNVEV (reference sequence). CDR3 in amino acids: CASSRSGANVLTF. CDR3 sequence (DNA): TGTGCCAGCAGTCGCTCTGGGGCCAACGTCCTGACTTTC.

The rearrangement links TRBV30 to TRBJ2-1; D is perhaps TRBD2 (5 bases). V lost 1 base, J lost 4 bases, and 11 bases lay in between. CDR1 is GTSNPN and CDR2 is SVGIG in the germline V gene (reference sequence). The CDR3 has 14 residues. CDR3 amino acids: CAWSGGSTYNEQFF. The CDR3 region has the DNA TGTGCCTGGAGTGGTGGGAGCACATACAATGAGCAGTTCTTC.

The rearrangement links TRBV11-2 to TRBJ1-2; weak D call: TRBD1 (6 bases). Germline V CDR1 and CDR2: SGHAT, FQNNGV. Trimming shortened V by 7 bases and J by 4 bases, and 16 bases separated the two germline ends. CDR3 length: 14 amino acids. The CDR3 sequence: CASTPYREPYGYTF. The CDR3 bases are TGTGCCAGCACACCTTACAGGGAACCCTATGGCTACACCTTC.

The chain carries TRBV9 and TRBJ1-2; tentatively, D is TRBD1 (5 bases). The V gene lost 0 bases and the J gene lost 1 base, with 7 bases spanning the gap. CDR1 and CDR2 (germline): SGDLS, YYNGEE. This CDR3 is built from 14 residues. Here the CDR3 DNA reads TGTGCCAGCAGCGTAGGGGGGGGTAACTATGGCTACACCTTC. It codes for CASSVGGGNYGYTF.

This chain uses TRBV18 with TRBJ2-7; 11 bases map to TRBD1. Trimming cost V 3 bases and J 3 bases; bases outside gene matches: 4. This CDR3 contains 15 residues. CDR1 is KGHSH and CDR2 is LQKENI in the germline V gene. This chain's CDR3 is CASSPGQGVIYEQYF. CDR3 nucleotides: TGTGCCAGCTCACCGGGACAGGGGGTTATCTACGAGCAGTACTTC.

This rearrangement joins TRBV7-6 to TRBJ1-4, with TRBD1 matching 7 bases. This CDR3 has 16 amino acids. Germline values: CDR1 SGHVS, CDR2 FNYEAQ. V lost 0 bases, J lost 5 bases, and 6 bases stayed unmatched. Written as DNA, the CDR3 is TGTGCCAGCAGCTTAGCGACTGGGACAGACAATGAAAAACTGTTTTTT. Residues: CASSLATGTDNEKLFF.

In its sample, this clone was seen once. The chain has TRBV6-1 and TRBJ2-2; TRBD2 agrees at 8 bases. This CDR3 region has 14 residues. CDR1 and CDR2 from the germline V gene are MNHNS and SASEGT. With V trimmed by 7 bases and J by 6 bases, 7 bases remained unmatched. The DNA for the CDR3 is TGTGCCAGCACCACCCGGGGGGGGGCCGGGGAGCTGTTTTTT. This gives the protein CASTTRGGAGELFF.